One sample yielded the 2 T cell receptor beta chains listed below, sequenced in a study of shared clonotypes between healthy human individuals. Assay: immunoSEQ multiplex PCR; the TCRdb copy retains only in-frame clones and omits some. The sample contains approximately 1.5 million clones, nearly 99% of which appear only once. Sequences were obtained from naive CD4+ T cells sorted from blood. As for subset: CD45RA+ positively selected. These receptor sequences come from a man aged 25-45 years in good health.

The chain recombines TRBV6-5 with TRBJ2-5, with D unresolved. The CDR3 consists of 12 residues. The germline V gene has CDR1 MNHEY and CDR2 SVGAGI. V was pared by 8 bases and J by 5 bases, with 12 bases between. The CDR3 bases are TGTGCCAGCCGAAGGGTCCCCGAGACCCAGTACTTC. It yields the protein CASRRVPETQYF.

This sequence joins TRBV19 and TRBJ2-3, with 8 positions matching TRBD2. The CDR3 is 15 amino acids. The ends lost 6 bases at V and 4 bases at J; junction bases unmatched: 9. Germline loops: CDR1 LNHDA, CDR2 SQIVND (reference sequence). DNA for the CDR3: TGTGCCAGTAGGACGTTAGCGGGATCGGCAGATACGCAGTATTTT. This sequence encodes CASRTLAGSADTQYF. Together with reference TRBV19 and TRBJ2-3, the CDR3 gives the full variable domain: DGGITQSPKYLFRKEGQNVTLSCEQNLNHDAMYWYRQDPGQGLRLIYYSQIVNDFQKGDIAEGYSVSREKKESFPLTVTSAQKNPTAFYLCASRTLAGSADTQYFGPGTRLTVL.